A single sample is the source of the 11 T cell receptor beta chains below, sequenced in a study of shared T cell receptors in the human thymus. Some clones are missing from TCRdb's copy, which holds only in-frame ones; the method was immunoSEQ multiplex PCR. The sample includes approximately 760,000 clones, 70% to 90% of them seen just once. The same data also went into a second study, on human thymus T cells.

The source material was thymocytes. These receptors were collected from a girl less than two years old with a congenital heart defect.

V gene TRBV27 combines with J gene TRBJ2-7; D might be TRBD1 (5 bases). With 5 bases removed from V and 2 bases from J, the gap between germline ends came to 16 bases. CDR1 and CDR2 (germline): MNHEY, SMNVEV (reference sequence). This CDR3 region has 15 residues. This CDR3 reads CASSPLGATAYEQYF. The CDR3 DNA is TGTGCCAGCAGTCCCCTAGGGGCGACCGCCTACGAGCAGTACTTC.

The chain combines TRBV18 with TRBJ1-2, with D maybe TRBD1 (6 bases). CDR3 length equals 14 residues. Germline CDR1 reads KGHSH; CDR2 reads LQKENI. V was trimmed by 4 bases and J by 4 bases, leaving 13 bases between them. Here the CDR3 DNA reads TGTGCCAGCTCACAGGACAGAATCGGCTATGGCTACACCTTC. It encodes CASSQDRIGYGYTF.

The chain links TRBV19 to TRBJ1-2; TRBD1 aligns across 7 bases. Germline V gene data show CDR1 as LNHDA and CDR2 as SQIVND (reference sequence). The CDR3 is 13 amino acids. V was pared by 2 bases and J by 8 bases, with 5 bases of the junction left unmatched. Here the CDR3 DNA reads TGTGCCAGTAGTATAACAGGGGCTGAGGGCTACACCTTC. It encodes CASSITGAEGYTF.

This clone was recorded once. The genes are TRBV5-6 and TRBJ1-1; 10 bases fit TRBD1. This CDR3 comprises 18 residues. From germline, CDR1 is SGHDT and CDR2 YYEEEE. J gave up 2 bases and V 1 base, and 11 bases lay outside the gene matches. CDR3 nucleotide sequence: TGTGCCAGCAGCTTGATCGGTGGGACAGGGGACTTAAACACTGAAGCTTTCTTT. Its protein is CASSLIGGTGDLNTEAFF.

The chain links TRBV7-9 to TRBJ1-3; 10 nucleotides match TRBD1. Germline CDR1 is SEHNR and CDR2 is FQNEAQ (reference sequence). Trimming cost V 5 bases and J 3 bases; bases outside gene matches: 13. This CDR3 comprises 18 residues. CDR3 bases: TGTGCCAGCAGCGCGCGGACAGGGGGTAGCGCTAGTGGAAACACCATATATTTT. Translated, it gives CASSARTGGSASGNTIYF.

V and J are TRBV7-2 and TRBJ1-1; D is uncertain. The CDR3 runs to 19 residues. The ends were cut back, 7 bases at V and 2 bases at J, with 29 bases in the middle. Germline assignment: CDR1 SGHTA and CDR2 FQGNSA. CDR3 in DNA: TGTGCCAGCAACTTCCTACGAATAACGTCGAGCGGGAACAACACTGAAGCTTTCTTT. Protein sequence: CASNFLRITSSGNNTEAFF.

The V and J genes are TRBV11-2 and TRBJ1-5; TRBD1 matches at 8 bases. Germline lookup yields CDR1 SGHAT and CDR2 FQNNGV. The CDR3 extends over 15 amino acids. After removal of 5 bases from V and 5 bases from J, the junction contained 8 bases not matched to a gene. The CDR3 is CASSPGQGPYQPQHF. The CDR3 bases are TGTGCCAGCAGCCCAGGACAGGGCCCCTATCAGCCCCAGCATTTT.

The chain is built from TRBV4-3 and TRBJ2-3, with 7 bases matching TRBD2. The CDR3 has 19 residues. After removal of 1 base from V and 4 bases from J, the junction contained 17 bases not matched to a gene. Germline loops: CDR1 LGHNA, CDR2 YSLEER. The CDR3 DNA sequence: TGCGCCAGCAGCCAAGGTTTAGGAGGGGAGGGATTGCAACCAGATACGCAGTATTTT. Its protein product is CASSQGLGGEGLQPDTQYF.

This clone was seen more than once but under ten times. Within the sample, other DNA sequences also encode this same CDR3. This chain connects TRBV5-1 to TRBJ2-7; no definite D call. From germline, CDR1 is SGHRS and CDR2 YFSETQ. Trimming took 3 bases from V and 2 from J, leaving 3 bases between them. This CDR3 contains 11 residues. CDR3 region: CASSSAYEQYF. DNA of the CDR3: TGCGCCAGCAGCTCGGCCTACGAGCAGTACTTC.

Written as DNA, the CDR3 is TGTGCCAGCAGTGAATATCATGGCGGGGGGTCACCCCTCCACTTT. Protein product: CASSEYHGGGSPLHF. The genes are TRBV25-1 and TRBJ1-6; D is perhaps TRBD1 (5 bases). CDR3 size: 15 residues. Trimming took 0 bases from V and 10 from J, leaving 13 bases between them. CDR1 is MGHDK and CDR2 is SYGVNS in the germline V gene. The full variable domain, completed using reference TRBV25-1 and TRBJ1-6, is EADIYQTPRYLVIGTGKKITLECSQTMGHDKMYWYQQDPGMELHLIHYSYGVNSTEKGDLSSESTVSRIRTEHFPLTLESARPSHTSQYLCASSEYHGGGSPLHFGNGTRLTVT.

The V call is TRBV9, the J call TRBJ1-6; a possible D gene is TRBD1 (5 bases). The germline V and J ends were trimmed by 2 bases and 0 bases, with 24 bases remaining between them. CDR1 and CDR2 from the germline V gene are SGDLS and YYNGEE. This CDR3 contains 21 residues. CDR3 region: CASSVKGWQRGASSYNSPLHF. The CDR3 DNA reads as TGTGCCAGCAGCGTGAAAGGTTGGCAGCGTGGGGCGAGCTCCTATAATTCACCCCTCCACTTT.